This T cell receptor (beta chain) derives from a study of memory CD4+ T cells and cytomegalovirus serostatus. Study summary: Of the healthy Belgian adults, several were CMV seropositive and 20 to 30 seronegative.

The protocol was immunoSEQ multiplex PCR, while the TCRdb copy is restricted to in-frame clones and leaves out a portion. The sample records around 44,000 clones, about 79% being singletons. Findings of the study overall: Each of approximately 70 CMV-associated TCRbeta sequences occurred in one to five individuals.

By share of the sample, this clone is medium-sized. As yet, its antigen is unknown. Within the sample, other DNA sequences also encode this same CDR3. The sort gate was single viable CD3+CD4+CD8-CD45RO+ cells for memory CD4+ T cells. This receptor was identified in an adult in good health and CMV-seronegative. The sample was memory CD4+ T cells from blood.

The CDR3: CASSLGQIAEAFF. The CDR3 coding sequence is TGTGCCAGCAGCTTAGGACAGATCGCTGAAGCTTTCTTT. This chain connects TRBV7-2 to TRBJ1-1, with D maybe TRBD1 (5 bases). Trimming took 1 base from V and 6 from J, leaving 9 bases between them. Germline CDR1 and CDR2: SGHTA and FQGNSA. The CDR3 length is 13 residues.